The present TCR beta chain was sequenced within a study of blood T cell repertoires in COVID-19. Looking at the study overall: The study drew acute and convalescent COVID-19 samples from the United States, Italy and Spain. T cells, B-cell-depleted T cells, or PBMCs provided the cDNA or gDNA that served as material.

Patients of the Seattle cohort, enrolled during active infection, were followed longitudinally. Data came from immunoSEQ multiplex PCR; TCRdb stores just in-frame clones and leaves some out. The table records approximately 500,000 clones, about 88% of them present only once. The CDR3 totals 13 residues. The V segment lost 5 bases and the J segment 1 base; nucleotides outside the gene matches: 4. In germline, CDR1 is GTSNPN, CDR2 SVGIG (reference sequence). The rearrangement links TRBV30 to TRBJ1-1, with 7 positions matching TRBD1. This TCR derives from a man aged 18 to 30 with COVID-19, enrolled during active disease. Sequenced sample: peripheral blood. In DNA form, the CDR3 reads TGTGCCTGGGCCAGACAGGGGAACACTGAAGCTTTCTTT. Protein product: CAWARQGNTEAFF.